This T cell receptor (beta chain) was captured in a study of blood T cell repertoires in COVID-19. Clones were sequenced by immunoSEQ multiplex PCR, and TCRdb holds only the in-frame ones, with some missing. The sample records about 70,000 clones, 85% to 90% being singletons. This CDR3 has 16 residues. The V end was cut by 4 bases, the J end by 4 bases, with 17 bases between. CDR1 is SGHRS, CDR2 YFSETQ, per germline. The chain links TRBV5-1 to TRBJ1-4; D is perhaps TRBD1 (5 bases). The sequence was obtained from a man over 45 with acute or convalescent COVID-19. The specimen sequenced was peripheral blood. The CDR3 DNA sequence: TGCGCCAGCAGCCCCAATGGCGACAGTTATAATGAAAAACTGTTTTTT. This sequence encodes CASSPNGDSYNEKLFF.